This TCR beta chain is from a study of T cells after somatic rescue of genetic block. Sequencing was performed with immunoSEQ multiplex PCR; in TCRdb, only in-frame clones are kept and a portion is missing. Of approximately 67,000 clones detected, around 92% appear once; the ten largest clones hold under 4%. This CDR3 has 15 residues. Germline V gene data show CDR1 as LNHDA and CDR2 as SQIVND (reference sequence). Deletions cut 1 base from V and 7 bases from J, with 14 bases between. This clonotype was obtained from a man in his forties. The chain has TRBV19 and TRBJ1-5; D is possibly TRBD1 (6 bases). The sample comprised peripheral blood mononuclear cells (PBMCs). The CDR3 region is CASSIVWGGRQPQHF. CDR3 DNA sequence: TGTGCCAGTAGTATAGTTTGGGGGGGGCGGCAGCCCCAGCATTTT.